These 27 T cell receptor beta chains originate from one sample sequenced in a study of blood T cell repertoires in COVID-19. Clones were sequenced by immunoSEQ multiplex PCR, and TCRdb holds only the in-frame ones, with some missing. The sample carries approximately 120,000 clones, approximately 85% recorded once. The specimen sequenced was peripheral blood. These receptors were collected from a human donor in a cohort sampled during active COVID-19.

The rearrangement joins TRBV7-6 to TRBJ2-3; D unresolved. The CDR3 extends over 15 amino acids. Deletions cut 1 base from V and 6 bases from J, with 14 bases between. Germline V gene lookup returns CDR1 SGHVS and CDR2 FNYEAQ. The CDR3 coding sequence is TGTGCCAGCAGCTTAGTCCCCCTAGTTGGGGATACGCAGTATTTT. It codes for CASSLVPLVGDTQYF.

This clone was counted a single time. The rearrangement joins TRBV7-2 to TRBJ2-3, with 14 bases aligning to TRBD2. The V and J ends lost 2 bases and 3 bases, in that order; junction bases with no gene match: 10. Germline lookup yields CDR1 SGHTA and CDR2 FQGNSA. The CDR3 length is 19 residues. The CDR3 DNA is TGTGCCAGCAGCTTAACCCAGACTAGCGGGAGGGCCAGGACAGATACGCAGTATTTT. Protein: CASSLTQTSGRARTDTQYF.

V is TRBV6-2 or TRBV6-3 and J is TRBJ2-7, with 10 positions matching TRBD2. Germline CDR1 MNHEY, CDR2 SVGEGT. The CDR3 length is 14 residues. J gave up 5 bases and V 2 bases, and 3 bases lay outside the gene matches. The CDR3 region has the DNA TGTGCCAGCAGTTACCTTAGCGGGAGGAACGAGCAGTACTTC. Translated, it gives CASSYLSGRNEQYF.

The chain joins TRBV15 to TRBJ2-3, with 9 nucleotides matching TRBD2. CDR3 length equals 17 residues. Germline-derived CDR1 and CDR2 are LNHNV and YYDKDF (reference sequence). V shed 0 bases, J shed 0 bases, and the junction held 4 bases outside the gene matches. CDR3 bases: TGTGCCACCAGCAGAGACTTGCTAGCGGGAAGCACAGATACGCAGTATTTT. Translating it yields CATSRDLLAGSTDTQYF.

The chain employs TRBV6-1 and TRBJ2-3, with 11 bases fitting TRBD1. Germline values: CDR1 MNHNS, CDR2 SASEGT. This CDR3 is built from 17 residues. After removal of 4 bases from V and 3 bases from J, the junction contained 9 bases not matched to a gene. CDR3 coding DNA: TGTGCCAGCAGTGGGAGGGACAGGGGGGTCGAAACAGATACGCAGTATTTT. Translating it yields CASSGRDRGVETDTQYF.

The rearrangement joins TRBV6-5 to TRBJ2-5; 8 nucleotides align to TRBD1. V was pared by 6 bases and J by 4 bases, with 7 bases of the junction left unmatched. The CDR3 length is 14 residues. Germline V gene data show CDR1 as MNHEY and CDR2 as SVGAGI. The CDR3 region has the DNA TGTGCCAGCAGAACGGACAGGGCCCGAGAGACCCAGTACTTC. Translated, it gives CASRTDRARETQYF.

This chain joins TRBV5-1 and TRBJ2-1, with 12 bases identical to TRBD2. The CDR3 sequence is 18 residues long. Germline CDR1 is SGHRS and CDR2 is YFSETQ. V dropped 5 bases and J dropped 3; count of bases not matched to a gene: 12. As DNA, the CDR3 is TGCGCCAGCAGACCCACCGGGACTAGCGGGCCTCTCTACAATGAGCAGTTCTTC. Its protein product is CASRPTGTSGPLYNEQFF.

V gene TRBV2 combines with J gene TRBJ2-1; 7 bases agree with TRBD1. J gave up 1 base and V 5 bases, and 2 bases lay outside the gene matches. Germline CDR1 is SNHLY and CDR2 is FYNNEI. The CDR3 spans 14 residues. The CDR3 is CASSRTGSYNEQFF. CDR3 DNA: TGTGCCAGCAGTAGGACAGGTTCCTACAATGAGCAGTTCTTC.

V and J are TRBV7-2 and TRBJ1-5; weak D call: TRBD1 (5 bases). The germline V and J ends were trimmed by 5 bases and 7 bases, with 18 bases remaining between them. CDR1 and CDR2 (germline): SGHTA, FQGNSA. CDR3 size: 15 residues. The CDR3 sequence is CASSSEGGWDQPQHF. CDR3 sequence (DNA): TGTGCCAGCAGCAGTGAGGGAGGCTGGGACCAGCCCCAGCATTTT.

The rearrangement uses TRBV6-8 and TRBJ2-3; maybe TRBD1 (5 bases). Per germline, CDR1 MNHGY and CDR2 SAAAGT. The V end lost 9 bases, the J end lost 5 bases, and 18 bases lay between the germline ends. This CDR3 comprises 14 residues. CDR3 in amino acids: CASRTYRPKDTQYF. The DNA of the CDR3 is TGTGCCAGTCGCACGTACAGGCCGAAAGATACGCAGTATTTT.

In this sample, this clone turned up a few times. The chain carries TRBV27 and TRBJ2-7; the D gene is possibly TRBD2 (6 bases). Per the germline V gene, CDR1 is MNHEY and CDR2 is SMNVEV (reference sequence). CDR3 size: 14 residues. V was trimmed by 5 bases and J by 4 bases, leaving 15 bases between them. CDR3: CASSKSGSNYEQYF. DNA of the CDR3: TGTGCCAGCAGTAAAAGCGGGTCTAATTACGAGCAGTACTTC.

The rearrangement links TRBV28 to TRBJ2-5; D may be TRBD1 (5 bases). The germline V gene has CDR1 MDHEN and CDR2 SYDVKM. The length of the CDR3 is 14 residues. Deletions cut 10 bases from V and 4 bases from J, with 19 bases between. The CDR3 DNA is TGTGCCACCATTACAGGTGTGGGTAGAGAGACCCAGTACTTC. Translating gives CATITGVGRETQYF.

The chain links TRBV13 to TRBJ1-2, with D maybe TRBD1 (5 bases). Germline V gene sequence: CDR1 PRHDT, CDR2 FYEKMQ (reference sequence). The V and J ends lost 5 bases and 8 bases respectively, with 21 bases between them. The length of the CDR3 is 15 residues. This CDR3 reads CASSPKAGTGRGYTF. The CDR3 DNA follows: TGTGCCAGCAGCCCGAAAGCCGGGACTGGTAGGGGCTACACCTTC.

The rearrangement joins TRBV12-3 or TRBV12-4 to TRBJ2-5, with D hard to call. This CDR3 is 13 amino acids long. The V end was cut by 7 bases, the J end by 1 base, with 10 bases between. The CDR3 region is CASTLRGQETQYF. The CDR3 DNA is TGTGCCAGCACCCTGAGAGGCCAAGAGACCCAGTACTTC.

The chain is built from TRBV28 and TRBJ2-1; D remains unclear. The CDR3 has 13 residues. CDR1 and CDR2 from the germline V gene are MDHEN and SYDVKM. Trimming pared 6 bases from V and 0 bases from J, leaving 6 bases between. CDR3 residues: CASRLSSYNEQFF. The CDR3 DNA reads as TGTGCCAGCAGGTTGAGCTCCTACAATGAGCAGTTCTTC.

The chain recombines TRBV12-3 or TRBV12-4 with TRBJ1-1, with 7 bases matching TRBD1. V lost 4 bases and J lost 8; bases outside the gene matches: 4. This CDR3 has 12 residues. CDR3 residues: CASSWTGTEAFF. The CDR3 DNA reads TGTGCCAGCAGTTGGACAGGCACAGAAGCTTTCTTT.

This clone has only a few counts. The CDR3 loop reads CASSFRTSGKVGFSYEQYF. CDR3 sequence (DNA): TGTGCCAGCAGCTTTCGAACTAGCGGGAAAGTTGGTTTCTCCTACGAGCAGTACTTC. The V gene is TRBV7-9, the J gene TRBJ2-7; 10 positions agree with TRBD2. CDR1 and CDR2 from the germline V gene are SEHNR and FQNEAQ (reference sequence). CDR3 length: 19 residues. After removal of 3 bases from V and 0 bases from J, the junction contained 14 bases not matched to a gene.

A single count supports this clone. The chain employs TRBV19 and TRBJ2-6; 12 bases match TRBD1. The CDR3 extends over 16 amino acids. The germline gives CDR1 LNHDA, CDR2 SQIVND (reference sequence). The junction had 4 bases not matched to a gene; V was cut back by 8 bases and J by 2 bases. The CDR3, as DNA: TGTGCCAGTTCCGGGACAGGGGGCGCTGGGGCCAACGTCCTGACTTTC. Translation: CASSGTGGAGANVLTF.

The chain employs TRBV5-1 and TRBJ2-1; 8 nucleotides align to TRBD2. CDR3 length equals 16 residues. Germline V lookup: CDR1 SGHRS, CDR2 YFSETQ. The V gene end was trimmed by 2 bases and the J gene end by 6 bases; junction bases not matched to a gene: 10. The CDR3 region has the DNA TGCGCCAGCAGCTTCTCGACCGTAGCGGGATCCAATGAGCAGTTCTTC. Its protein product is CASSFSTVAGSNEQFF.

The V and J genes are TRBV28 and TRBJ1-5; the D gene is possibly TRBD1 (5 bases). This CDR3 has 15 amino acids. The germline V and J ends were trimmed by 2 bases and 9 bases, with 17 bases remaining between them. Per the germline V gene, CDR1 is MDHEN and CDR2 is SYDVKM. The CDR3 is CASSLGGGTSRPQHF. CDR3 DNA: TGTGCCAGCAGTTTAGGTGGAGGGACCAGTAGGCCCCAGCATTTT. Based on the CDR3 plus reference TRBV28 and TRBJ1-5, the full variable domain is DVKVTQSSRYLVKRTGEKVFLECVQDMDHENMFWYRQDPGLGLRLIYFSYDVKMKEKGDIPEGYSVSREKKERFSLILESASTNQTSMYLCASSLGGGTSRPQHFGDGTRLSIL.

This clone was seen a single time. The chain recombines TRBV6-5 with TRBJ2-7; D gene unclear. Germline V CDR1 and CDR2: MNHEY, SVGAGI. The CDR3 length is 15 residues. V dropped 6 bases and J dropped 0 bases, with 15 bases sitting between them. This CDR3 is CASRMAETISYEQYF. As DNA, the CDR3 is TGTGCCAGCAGGATGGCAGAAACAATCTCCTACGAGCAGTACTTC.

This rearrangement joins TRBV7-2 to TRBJ2-3, with 12 bases aligning to TRBD2. J lost 1 base, V lost 5 bases, and 4 bases had no gene match. Per the germline V gene, CDR1 is SGHTA and CDR2 is FQGNSA. CDR3 length: 16 amino acids. The CDR3 loop reads CASSTRLAGGTDTQYF. For the CDR3, the DNA is TGTGCCAGCAGCACCCGACTAGCGGGAGGCACAGATACGCAGTATTTT.

The chain is built from TRBV7-9 and TRBJ1-3, with D uncertain. Per the germline V gene, CDR1 is SEHNR and CDR2 is FQNEAQ (reference sequence). The ends were cut back, 1 base at V and 4 bases at J, with 11 bases in the middle. The CDR3 contains 15 residues. The CDR3 nucleotides read TGTGCCAGCAGCTTAGACCTTGGGCCCGGAAACACCATATATTTT. Its translation: CASSLDLGPGNTIYF.

The chain recombines TRBV10-1 with TRBJ2-1, with D perhaps matching TRBD2 (7 bases). Germline lookup yields CDR1 WNHNN and CDR2 SYGVQD (reference sequence). V was pared by 6 bases and J by 9 bases, with 15 bases between. The CDR3 has 13 amino acids. The CDR3 DNA reads TGCGCCAGCAGAGCGGGACAAACGGGTGAGCAGTTCTTC. This encodes CASRAGQTGEQFF.

The CDR3 region is CASSTTGSGSDGYTF. CDR3 DNA: TGTGCCAGTAGTACGACAGGGTCTGGTTCGGATGGCTACACCTTC. This sequence joins TRBV19 and TRBJ1-2; the match to TRBD1 covers 7 bases. The V segment lost 4 bases and the J segment 6 bases; nucleotides outside the gene matches: 11. CDR3 length: 15 residues. Germline CDR1 is LNHDA and CDR2 is SQIVND (reference sequence).

The V gene is TRBV7-9, the J gene TRBJ1-1; D perhaps matches TRBD1 (5 bases). The CDR3 contains 13 residues. Germline CDR1 and CDR2: SEHNR and FQNEAQ (reference sequence). Between the trimmed V and J ends, which lost 6 bases and 3 bases, there was a span of 11 bases. In nucleotides, the CDR3 is TGTGCCAGCAGATACACAGGATACACTGAAGCTTTCTTT. This encodes CASRYTGYTEAFF.

The chain uses TRBV6-5 and TRBJ1-1, with TRBD1 matching over 8 bases. The V gene's germline CDR1 is MNHEY and CDR2 SVGAGI. CDR3 length: 15 amino acids. The V segment lost 10 bases and the J segment 0 bases; nucleotides outside the gene matches: 10. This chain's CDR3 is CATIPTTGVNTEAFF. The CDR3 DNA reads as TGTGCCACCATTCCCACGACAGGGGTGAACACTGAAGCTTTCTTT.